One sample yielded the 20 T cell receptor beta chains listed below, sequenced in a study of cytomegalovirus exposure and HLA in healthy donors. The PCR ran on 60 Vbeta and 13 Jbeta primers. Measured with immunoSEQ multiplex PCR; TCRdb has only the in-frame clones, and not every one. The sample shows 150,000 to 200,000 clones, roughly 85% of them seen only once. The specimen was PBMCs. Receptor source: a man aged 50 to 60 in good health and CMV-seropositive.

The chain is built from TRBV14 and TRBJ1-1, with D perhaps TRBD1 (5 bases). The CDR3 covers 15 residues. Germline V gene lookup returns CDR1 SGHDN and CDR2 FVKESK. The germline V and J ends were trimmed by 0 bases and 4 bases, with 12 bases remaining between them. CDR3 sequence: CASSQDFGGVTEAFF. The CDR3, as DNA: TGTGCCAGCAGCCAAGATTTTGGGGGGGTCACTGAAGCTTTCTTT. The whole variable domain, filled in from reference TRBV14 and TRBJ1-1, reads EAGVTQFPSHSVIEKGQTVTLRCDPISGHDNLYWYRRVMGKEIKFLLHFVKESKQDESGMPNNRFLAERTGGTYSTLKVQPAELEDSGVYFCASSQDFGGVTEAFFGQGTRLTVV.

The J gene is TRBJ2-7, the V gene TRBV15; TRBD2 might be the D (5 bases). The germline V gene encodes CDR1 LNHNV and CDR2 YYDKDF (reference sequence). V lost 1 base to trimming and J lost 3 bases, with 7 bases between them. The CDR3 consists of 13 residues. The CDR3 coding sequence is TGTGCCACCAGCAGAGGAGAGGGCTACGAGCAGTACTTC. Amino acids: CATSRGEGYEQYF.

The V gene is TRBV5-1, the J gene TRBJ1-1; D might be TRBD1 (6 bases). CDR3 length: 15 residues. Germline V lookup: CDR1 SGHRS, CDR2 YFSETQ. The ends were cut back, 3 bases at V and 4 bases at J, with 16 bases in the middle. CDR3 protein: CASSSTGMGRTEAFF. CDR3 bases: TGCGCCAGCAGCTCAACAGGGATGGGGCGCACTGAAGCTTTCTTT. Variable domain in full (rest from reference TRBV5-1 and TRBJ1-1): KAGVTQTPRYLIKTRGQQVTLSCSPISGHRSVSWYQQTPGQGLQFLFEYFSETQRNKGNFPGRFSGRQFSNSRSEMNVSTLELGDSALYLCASSSTGMGRTEAFFGQGTRLTVV.

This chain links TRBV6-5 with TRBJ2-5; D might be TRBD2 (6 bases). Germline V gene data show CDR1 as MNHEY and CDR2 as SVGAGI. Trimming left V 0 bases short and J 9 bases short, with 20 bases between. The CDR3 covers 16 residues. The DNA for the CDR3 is TGTGCCAGCAGTTACTCGTCCAGAACTCCTTGGGAGGCCCAGTACTTC. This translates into CASSYSSRTPWEAQYF.

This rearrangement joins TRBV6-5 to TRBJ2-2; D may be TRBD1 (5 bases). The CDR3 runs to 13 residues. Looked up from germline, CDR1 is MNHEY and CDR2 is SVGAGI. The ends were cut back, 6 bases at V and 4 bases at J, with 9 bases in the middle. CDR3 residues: CASSQGSTGELFF. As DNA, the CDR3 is TGTGCCAGCAGCCAGGGAAGCACCGGGGAGCTGTTTTTT.

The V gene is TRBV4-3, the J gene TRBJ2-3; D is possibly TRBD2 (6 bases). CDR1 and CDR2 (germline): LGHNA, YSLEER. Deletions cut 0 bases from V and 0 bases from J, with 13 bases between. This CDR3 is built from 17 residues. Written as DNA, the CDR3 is TGCGCCAGCAGCCAAGATCCCCGGGGGACCAGCACAGATACGCAGTATTTT. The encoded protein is CASSQDPRGTSTDTQYF.

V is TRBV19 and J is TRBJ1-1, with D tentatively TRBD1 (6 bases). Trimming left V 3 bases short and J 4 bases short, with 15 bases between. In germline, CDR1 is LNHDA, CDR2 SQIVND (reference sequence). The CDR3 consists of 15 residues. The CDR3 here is CASSIWAQGTTEAFF. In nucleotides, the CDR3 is TGTGCCAGTAGTATCTGGGCGCAGGGGACCACTGAAGCTTTCTTT.

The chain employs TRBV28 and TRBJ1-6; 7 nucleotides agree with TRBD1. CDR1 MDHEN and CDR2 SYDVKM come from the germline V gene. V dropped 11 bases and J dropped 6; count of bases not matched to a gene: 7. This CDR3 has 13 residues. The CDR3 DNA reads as TGTGCCTGCCGGGACAGTCTTAATTCACCCCTCCACTTT. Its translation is CACRDSLNSPLHF.

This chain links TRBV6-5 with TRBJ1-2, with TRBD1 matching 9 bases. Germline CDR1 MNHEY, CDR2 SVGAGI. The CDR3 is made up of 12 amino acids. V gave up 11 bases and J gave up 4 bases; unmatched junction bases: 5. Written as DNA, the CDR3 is TGTGCCGCATTGACAGGGGGCTATGGCTACACCTTC. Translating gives CAALTGGYGYTF.

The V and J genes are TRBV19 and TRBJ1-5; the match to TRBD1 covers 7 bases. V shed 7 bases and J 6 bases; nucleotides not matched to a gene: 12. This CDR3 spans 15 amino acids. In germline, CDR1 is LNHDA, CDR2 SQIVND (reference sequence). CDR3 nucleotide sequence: TGTGCCAGTACCCCAGACAGGGAATCGCGTCAGCCCCAGCATTTT. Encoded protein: CASTPDRESRQPQHF. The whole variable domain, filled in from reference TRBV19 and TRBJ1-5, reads DGGITQSPKYLFRKEGQNVTLSCEQNLNHDAMYWYRQDPGQGLRLIYYSQIVNDFQKGDIAEGYSVSREKKESFPLTVTSAQKNPTAFYLCASTPDRESRQPQHFGDGTRLSIL.

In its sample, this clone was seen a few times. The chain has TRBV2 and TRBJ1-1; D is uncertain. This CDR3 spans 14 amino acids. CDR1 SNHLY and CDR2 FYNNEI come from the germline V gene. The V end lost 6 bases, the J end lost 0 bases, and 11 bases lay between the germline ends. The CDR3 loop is CASRNRFMNTEAFF. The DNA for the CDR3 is TGTGCCAGCAGGAATCGGTTTATGAACACTGAAGCTTTCTTT.

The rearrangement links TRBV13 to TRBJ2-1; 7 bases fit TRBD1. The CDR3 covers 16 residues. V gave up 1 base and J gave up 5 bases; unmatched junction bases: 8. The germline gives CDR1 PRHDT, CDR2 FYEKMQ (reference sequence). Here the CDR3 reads CASSLAGTAGHNEQFF. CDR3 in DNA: TGTGCCAGCAGCTTAGCGGGGACAGCTGGGCACAATGAGCAGTTCTTC.

The chain's CDR3 is CASSADRGWTEAFF. In nucleotides, the CDR3 is TGCGCCAGCAGCGCGGACAGGGGCTGGACTGAAGCTTTCTTT. This chain uses TRBV5-1 with TRBJ1-1, with 9 bases aligning to TRBD1. The germline V gene has CDR1 SGHRS and CDR2 YFSETQ. This CDR3 contains 14 residues. The V gene end was trimmed by 4 bases and the J gene end by 5 bases; junction bases not matched to a gene: 6.

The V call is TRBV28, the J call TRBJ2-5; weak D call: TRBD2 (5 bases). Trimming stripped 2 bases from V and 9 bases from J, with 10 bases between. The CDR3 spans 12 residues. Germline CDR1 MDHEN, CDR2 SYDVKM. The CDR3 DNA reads TGTGCCAGCAGTTTAGAGGGCCCGGCCCAGTACTTC. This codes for CASSLEGPAQYF.

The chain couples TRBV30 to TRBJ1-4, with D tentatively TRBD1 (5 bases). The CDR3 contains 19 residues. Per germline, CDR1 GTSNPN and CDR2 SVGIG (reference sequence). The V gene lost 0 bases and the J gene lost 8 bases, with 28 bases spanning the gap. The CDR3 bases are TGTGCCTGGAGTGTACGAACTCCAGGGCGACGGATTTATTTCGAAAAACTGTTTTTT. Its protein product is CAWSVRTPGRRIYFEKLFF.

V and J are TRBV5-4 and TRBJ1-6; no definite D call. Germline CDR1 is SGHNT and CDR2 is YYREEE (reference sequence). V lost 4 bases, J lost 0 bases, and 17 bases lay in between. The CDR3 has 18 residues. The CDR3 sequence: CASSLRIGSGSYNSPLHF. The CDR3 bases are TGTGCCAGCAGCCTACGTATAGGATCGGGCTCCTATAATTCACCCCTCCACTTT.

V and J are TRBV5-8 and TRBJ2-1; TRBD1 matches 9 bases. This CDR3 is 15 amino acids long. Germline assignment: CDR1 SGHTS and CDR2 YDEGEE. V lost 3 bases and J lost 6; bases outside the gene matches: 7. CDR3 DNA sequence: TGTGCCAGCAGCTGGGGGACAGGGCCGGGCAATGAGCAGTTCTTC. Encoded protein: CASSWGTGPGNEQFF. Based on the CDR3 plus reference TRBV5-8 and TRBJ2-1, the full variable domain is EAGVTQSPTHLIKTRGQQATLRCSPISGHTSVYWYQQALGLGLQFLLWYDEGEERNRGNFPPRFSGRQFPNYSSELNVNALELEDSALYLCASSWGTGPGNEQFFGPGTRLTVL.

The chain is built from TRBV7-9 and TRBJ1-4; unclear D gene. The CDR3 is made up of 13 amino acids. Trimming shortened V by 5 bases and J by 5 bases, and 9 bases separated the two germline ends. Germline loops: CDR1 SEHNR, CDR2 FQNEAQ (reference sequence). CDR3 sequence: CASSRGTNEKLFF. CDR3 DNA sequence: TGTGCCAGCAGCCGGGGAACGAATGAAAAACTGTTTTTT.

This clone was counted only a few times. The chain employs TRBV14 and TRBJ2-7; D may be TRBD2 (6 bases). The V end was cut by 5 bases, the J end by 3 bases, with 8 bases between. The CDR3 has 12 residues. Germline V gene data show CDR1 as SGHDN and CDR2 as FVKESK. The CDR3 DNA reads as TGTGCCAGCAGCTGGGGGGTCTACGAGCAGTACTTC. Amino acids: CASSWGVYEQYF.

In nucleotides, the CDR3 is TGTGCCAGTAACAGGGATTTTAATGAAAAACTGTTTTTT. This translates into CASNRDFNEKLFF. This chain joins TRBV19 and TRBJ1-4; D might be TRBD1 (6 bases). This CDR3 has 13 residues. Germline V gives CDR1 LNHDA, CDR2 SQIVND (reference sequence). Trimming took 7 bases from V and 4 from J, leaving 10 bases between them.